A single TCR beta chain is shown here with its context. Its matching antigen is unknown. The record originates from a study of T cell repertoires in cytomegalovirus infection. Study-wide context: Evidence of both CMV infection and a matching HLA type came from public TCR beta signatures.

CDR3 length equals 14 residues. Losses at the gene ends were 6 bases for V and 4 bases for J; bases not matched to a gene: 7. MiXCR, run by TCRdb on the reads, gives a single entry per CDR3 protein. Of over 40,000 distinct CDR3 sequences listed, roughly a fifth are singletons. This chain joins TRBV12-3 or TRBV12-4 and TRBJ1-2; TRBD1 matches at 8 bases. The receptor was derived from a human donor in good health (CMV status not recorded). Some clones in this sample may be carry-over from other donors' samples. The specimen comprised CD8+ T cells from cultured PBMCs, sampled from culture after CMV antigen stimulation. CDR3 in DNA: TGTGCCAGCAGGTTCCAGGGGGCGGGCTATGGCTACACCTTC. Protein: CASRFQGAGYGYTF.